The clone carrying this T cell receptor (beta chain) was counted only a few times. Its antigen is still unknown. This entry belongs to a study of T cell repertoires and Cas9 in healthy adults. Study-level information: Multi-effector potency, cytotoxicity and lineage were assessed in SpCas9-reactive CD4 and CD8 T cells.

The CDR3 covers 15 residues. The V end lost 5 bases, the J end lost 5 bases, and 13 bases lay between the germline ends. Germline CDR1 LNHDA, CDR2 SQIVND (reference sequence). Study-level findings and limits: In vitro, SpCas9-reactive Tregs were reported to curb effector T cell proliferation and function.

Some clones are missing from TCRdb's copy, which holds only in-frame ones; the method was immunoSEQ multiplex PCR. Of about 22,000 clones listed, about 90% are singletons. This clonotype was obtained from a human donor in good health. Sequencing was performed on CD4+ effector T cells (CD127+, CD25-, CD137-, CD154-) from PBMCs; culture status not recorded. The chain couples TRBV19 to TRBJ1-6, with D possibly matching TRBD1 (6 bases). The CDR3 DNA reads as TGTGCCAGTAGTGCCTGGGGGGGCAATAATTCACCCCTCCACTTT. Translating gives CASSAWGGNNSPLHF.